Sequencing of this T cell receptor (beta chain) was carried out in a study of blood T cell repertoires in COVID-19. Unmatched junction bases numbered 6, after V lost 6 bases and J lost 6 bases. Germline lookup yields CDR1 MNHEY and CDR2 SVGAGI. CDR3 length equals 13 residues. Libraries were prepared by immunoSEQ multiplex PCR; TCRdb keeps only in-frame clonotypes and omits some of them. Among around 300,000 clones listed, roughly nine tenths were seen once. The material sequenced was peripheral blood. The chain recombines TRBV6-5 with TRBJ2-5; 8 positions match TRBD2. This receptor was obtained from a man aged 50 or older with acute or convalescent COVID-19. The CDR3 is CASSPGLGKTQYF. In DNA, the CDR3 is TGTGCCAGCAGCCCGGGACTAGGAAAGACCCAGTACTTC.